One sample yielded the 17 T cell receptor beta chains listed below, sequenced in a study of cytomegalovirus exposure and HLA in healthy donors. Both 60 Vbeta primers and 13 Jbeta primers went into the PCR. TCRdb keeps only in-frame clones here, not all; method: immunoSEQ multiplex PCR. Among roughly 120,000 clones, roughly 71% were seen once, and the ten largest hold under 3%. Input material: PBMCs. Receptors were obtained from a woman aged 40-49 years in good health and CMV-seropositive.

The chain combines TRBV14 with TRBJ1-1; D perhaps matches TRBD1 (5 bases). The germline CDR1 and CDR2 sequences are SGHDN and FVKESK. The CDR3 contains 15 residues. Between the trimmed V and J ends, which lost 2 bases and 1 base, there was a span of 11 bases. The CDR3 region is CASSQLGLPNTEAFF. The CDR3 DNA reads TGTGCCAGCAGCCAACTGGGACTCCCGAACACTGAAGCTTTCTTT.

The rearrangement uses TRBV21-1 and TRBJ1-5. TRBV21-1 is classified as a pseudogene. This CDR3 is 16 amino acids long. CDR3 amino acids: CASSKVEVQRNQPQHF. In DNA, the CDR3 is TGTGCCAGCAGCAAAGTCGAGGTCCAGAGAAATCAGCCCCAGCATTTT.

This clone was seen only once. The J gene is TRBJ2-1, the V gene TRBV15; 14 nucleotides agree with TRBD2. The CDR3 contains 18 residues. Germline V gene lookup returns CDR1 LNHNV and CDR2 YYDKDF (reference sequence). V was pared by 5 bases and J by 0 bases, with 6 bases of the junction left unmatched. DNA of the CDR3: TGTGCCACCAGCGGCTGGACTAGCGGGGGGAGCTCCTACAATGAGCAGTTCTTC. It specifies CATSGWTSGGSSYNEQFF. The full variable domain, in which reference TRBV15 and TRBJ2-1 provide the parts outside the CDR3, is DAMVIQNPRYQVTQFGKPVTLSCSQTLNHNVMYWYQQKSSQAPKLLFHYYDKDFNNEADTPDNFQSRRPNTSFCFLDIRSPGLGDTAMYLCATSGWTSGGSSYNEQFFGPGTRLTVL.

The chain recombines TRBV30 with TRBJ2-7, with D possibly TRBD2 on 5 matching bases. Germline CDR1 GTSNPN, CDR2 SVGIG (reference sequence). The CDR3 has 13 residues. The germline V and J ends were trimmed by 4 bases and 2 bases, with 12 bases remaining between them. The CDR3 bases are TGTGCCTGGAATCCGGGATTTACCTACGAGCAGTACTTC. It specifies CAWNPGFTYEQYF.

The CDR3 bases are TGCGCCAGCAGCCAAGATGGGGGGTCAGATACGCAGTATTTT. It is translated as CASSQDGGSDTQYF. The chain has TRBV4-1 and TRBJ2-3; D is possibly TRBD2 (6 bases). CDR3 length: 14 amino acids. Trimming stripped 0 bases from V and 4 bases from J, with 8 bases between. Germline CDR1 and CDR2: MGHRA and YSYEKL.

The chain carries TRBV29-1 and TRBJ1-1; 8 nucleotides agree with TRBD1. The V and J ends lost 7 bases and 6 bases, in that order; junction bases with no gene match: 7. The germline gives CDR1 SQVTM, CDR2 ANQGSEA. CDR3 length: 12 residues. This chain's CDR3 is CSAAQGGPEAFF. The CDR3 nucleotides read TGCAGCGCCGCACAGGGGGGGCCTGAAGCTTTCTTT.

The chain carries TRBV10-3 and TRBJ1-2; D uncertain. This CDR3 is built from 11 residues. Trimming cost V 8 bases and J 4 bases, with 8 bases left between them. CDR1 and CDR2 from the germline V gene are ENHRY and SYGVKD. The CDR3 region is CAIPRPYGYTF. The CDR3 DNA reads as TGTGCCATCCCGCGTCCCTATGGCTACACCTTC.

V and J are TRBV7-3 and TRBJ2-5; D unclear. In germline, CDR1 is SGHTA, CDR2 FQGTGA. The CDR3 sequence is 14 residues long. V gave up 5 bases and J gave up 4 bases, with 14 bases separating them. The CDR3 DNA is TGTGCCAGCAGCCGCCACGGTCTTTCAGAGACCCAGTACTTC. It encodes CASSRHGLSETQYF.

The chain uses TRBV7-9 and TRBJ2-1; possible D gene TRBD2, 7 bases. The V end lost 0 bases, the J end lost 10 bases, and 16 bases lay between the germline ends. Per the germline V gene, CDR1 is SEHNR and CDR2 is FQNEAQ (reference sequence). This CDR3 has 15 residues. CDR3: CASSLAGGGRGEQFF. In DNA, the CDR3 is TGTGCCAGCAGCTTAGCCGGCGGGGGCCGAGGGGAGCAGTTCTTC.

The rearrangement joins TRBV28 to TRBJ1-5; possible D gene TRBD1, 5 bases. Trimming removed 6 bases at V and 0 bases at J, with 18 bases between. Germline V gene lookup returns CDR1 MDHEN and CDR2 SYDVKM. CDR3 length: 17 amino acids. The CDR3 loop reads CASSPFKGQDSNQPQHF. The CDR3 region has the DNA TGTGCCAGCAGCCCTTTCAAAGGACAAGATAGCAATCAGCCCCAGCATTTT.

CDR3 DNA sequence: TGTGCCAGCTCATCGACAGGGATTTCGATAGAGGACACTGAAGCTTTCTTT. It specifies CASSSTGISIEDTEAFF. The chain links TRBV18 to TRBJ1-1; 7 bases are a match to TRBD1. The CDR3 has 17 residues. Trimming removed 5 bases from V and 3 bases from J; junction bases left unmatched: 15. Germline V gene data show CDR1 as KGHSH and CDR2 as LQKENI. The variable domain in full, with the rest retrieved from reference TRBV18 and TRBJ1-1, is NAGVMQNPRHLVRRRGQEARLRCSPMKGHSHVYWYRQLPEEGLKFMVYLQKENIIDESGMPKERFSAEFPKEGPSILRIQQVVRGDSAAYFCASSSTGISIEDTEAFFGQGTRLTVV.

This clone appeared a few times. This sequence joins TRBV19 and TRBJ1-1; TRBD1 matches 7 bases. Germline V gene data show CDR1 as LNHDA and CDR2 as SQIVND (reference sequence). This CDR3 region has 14 residues. With V trimmed by 5 bases and J by 1 base, 4 bases remained unmatched. CDR3 bases: TGTGCCAGTAGTCTGACAGGGCAGAACACTGAAGCTTTCTTT. This encodes CASSLTGQNTEAFF.

This clone has just one count. The rearrangement joins TRBV6-5 to TRBJ2-7; the D is unclear. Trimming stripped 6 bases from V and 3 bases from J, with 6 bases between. The CDR3 totals 11 residues. Germline CDR1 MNHEY, CDR2 SVGAGI. CDR3: CASSTIYEQYF. CDR3 DNA sequence: TGTGCCAGCAGCACTATCTACGAGCAGTACTTC.

The chain has TRBV28 and TRBJ2-7, with D possibly being TRBD2 (6 bases). Germline assignment: CDR1 MDHEN and CDR2 SYDVKM. This CDR3 spans 15 amino acids. Trimming shortened V by 6 bases and J by 0 bases, and 15 bases separated the two germline ends. CDR3 coding DNA: TGTGCCAGCAGGTCCAGTCGGGGGACCTCCTACGAGCAGTACTTC. Translation gives CASRSSRGTSYEQYF.

The CDR3, as DNA: TGTGCCAGCTCACCATCACCAGGGGGCTCTGGAAACACCATATATTTT. Its protein product is CASSPSPGGSGNTIYF. The chain is built from TRBV18 and TRBJ1-3, with 7 bases matching TRBD1. Trimming took 2 bases from V and 0 from J; bases not matched to a gene: 4. CDR1 and CDR2 from the germline V gene are KGHSH and LQKENI. The CDR3 is 16 residues long. Variable domain in full (rest from reference TRBV18 and TRBJ1-3): NAGVMQNPRHLVRRRGQEARLRCSPMKGHSHVYWYRQLPEEGLKFMVYLQKENIIDESGMPKERFSAEFPKEGPSILRIQQVVRGDSAAYFCASSPSPGGSGNTIYFGEGSWLTVV.

This clone is a singleton in its sample. The chain carries TRBV2 and TRBJ1-1; weak D call: TRBD1 (5 bases). V was shortened by 6 bases and J by 3 bases, with 11 bases between the two germline ends. Germline V lookup: CDR1 SNHLY, CDR2 FYNNEI. The CDR3 is made up of 13 amino acids. The CDR3 spells CASRVRVDTEAFF. DNA of the CDR3: TGTGCCAGCAGGGTCAGGGTGGACACTGAAGCTTTCTTT.

The chain employs TRBV2 and TRBJ2-7, with 7 bases fitting TRBD2. From germline, CDR1 is SNHLY and CDR2 FYNNEI. The trim removed 8 bases at V and 2 bases at J, leaving 6 bases unmatched. This CDR3 region has 13 residues. The CDR3 DNA reads TGTGCCAGCTGGGCTAGCGGACCCTACGAGCAGTACTTC. It yields the protein CASWASGPYEQYF.